This TCR beta chain was sequenced for a study of blood T cells in healthy people across ages (dated by TCRdb to the mid-2010s). For the study in its entirety: In model experiments, template switching captured roughly one uniquely barcoded TCR beta cDNA molecule for every two T cells. The study measured age-related changes in TCR beta repertoire diversity using deep sequencing normalized with unique cDNA molecular identifiers. The donors were divided into four age groups: young (average around 17 years), middle-aged (about 39), aged (about 56) and long-lived (about 90). Donors of different ages were randomly distributed across sequencing lanes to avoid experimental bias. Using the same blood draw, the study looked at two additional independent replicas of 1 million unique cDNA reads for two donors, one aged 18 to 30 and the other aged 80 or older. The research as a whole found: Estimates of total diversity from one million sequenced T cells were regarded as lower bounds and underestimates. Bulk unsorted PBMC profiling prevented conclusive comparison of naive and antigen-experienced compartments. The CMV infection status of donors was not known, potentially confounding age-related changes in expanded clonotypes. As age increased, observed TCR beta diversity per million T cells dropped in a roughly linear way, and a significant reduction was already evident by age 40. A strong correlation was found between observed TCR beta diversity and the percentage of naive T cells measured by flow cytometry. Compared with the aged group, more naive CD4+ T cells, fewer expanded clones and increased TCR diversity were shown by the long-lived group, suggesting age selection.

Library generation was performed with 5' RACE. Sequencing was performed on an Illumina HiSeq 2500. A second PCR of roughly 7 to 12 cycles was run with a J-beta primer mix and a sample-barcoded 5' primer. A unique molecular identifier was introduced onto each TCR beta cDNA molecule by a template-switch 5' adaptor carrying 12 random nucleotides. Each sample yielded at least 3 million CDR3-containing paired-end reads. All of the RNA was converted into first-strand cDNA using the Mint cDNA synthesis kit, with a TRBC-specific oligonucleotide serving as the primer. Following uracil-DNA glycosylase treatment, all cDNA underwent a first 18-cycle PCR with the universal primers M1SS and BC2_uni_R. In the source study's methods: For normalization, 1 million high-quality reads were randomly selected from each sample, with every read carrying a distinct molecular identifier. Instead of being binned into consensus sequences, reads with shared molecular identifiers were discarded. MiTCR, with a Q25 quality threshold and the strictest error-elimination algorithm, was used for CDR3 identification, clonotype clustering and error correction. A nonparametric unseen species model using Euler transformation provided a lower-bound estimate of total TCR beta diversity. The public reads were reprocessed in TCRdb via fastp at Q25 and MiXCR, keeping in-frame beta chains. Merged by CDR3 protein, the rows form single entries marked with the most common genes and DNA. TCRdb, rather than the study authors, made the V and J calls. The sample table holds about 1,500,000 distinct CDR3 sequences, of which 28% were seen once. Jointly, the top ten make up over 7% of the sample.

Donors were under 40 systemically healthy Caucasian individuals from Russia aged roughly 6 to 95 years. Each donor gave 9.5 to 10 milliliters of peripheral blood, drawn into EDTA-treated Vacutainer tubes. PBMCs were isolated by Ficoll-Paque density-gradient centrifugation, with at least 7 million obtained per sample. Total RNA, at least 6 micrograms per sample, was extracted from PBMCs with Trizol reagent. For every donor, an aliquot of PBMCs went through flow cytometry to measure the percentages of naive CD45RAhigh/CD27high T cells. About this clonotype itself: Its target antigen remains unknown. No base-level quality is on record; no much larger clone is a single base apart.

The CDR3 has 13 amino acids, counting the end cysteine and phenylalanine. The CDR3 DNA has 39 bases and is translated from base 1. The germline V gene yields SQVTM for CDR1 and ANQGSEA for CDR2. Between the V and J ends, shortened by 4 bases and 5 bases respectively, the junction contains 15 bases. Sequencing input: blood. This clonotype was sampled from a woman under 40 in good health. Recombination connected TRBV29-1 to TRBJ2-7; the D gene is perhaps TRBD2, from 6 matching bases. The CDR3 protein sequence reads: CSVVGGGAHEQYF. The sequenced DNA is TGCAGCGTTGTCGGGGGAGGAGCCCACGAGCAGTACTTC.